A selection of T cell receptor beta chains follows, all from one sample in a study of T cell changes during pregnancy in multiple sclerosis. TCRdb's table, derived via immunoSEQ multiplex PCR, lists solely in-frame clones and lacks some. The data contain some 97,000 clones, more than 90% of them singletons. Sequences were derived from peripheral blood, sampled in the second trimester of pregnancy. The receptors shown here come from a female donor with multiple sclerosis, enrolled in a pregnancy study. Both conserved end residues are trimmed from each CDR3.

j_gene,v_gene,CDR3aa
TRBJ1-1,TRBV7-3,ASSLTGGSHTEAF
TRBJ2-3,TRBV5-1,ASSLDGQVVSTDTQY
TRBJ2-1,TRBV5-4,ASSLRGLAYNEQF
TRBJ2-1,TRBV2,ASSFQAYNEQF
TRBJ2-1,TRBV30,AWSEGPIAGVYNEQF
TRBJ1-3,TRBV19,ATTSDRGRNTIY
TRBJ2-2,TRBV7-3,ASSLSGGSNTGELF
TRBJ2-1,TRBV27,ASTPRDSSYNEQF
TRBJ2-5,TRBV5-1,ASSLAQGAGETQY
TRBJ1-1,TRBV7-9,ASSPSGGANTEAF
TRBJ1-2,TRBV9,ASSVGLGVGNYGYT
TRBJ1-2,TRBV5-6,ASSLSPTATGYT
TRBJ1-3,TRBV19,ASSESSGNTIY
TRBJ1-2,TRBV19,ASSLMQGVLRTAYT
TRBJ2-5,TRBV29-1,SVGTGTEETQY
TRBJ1-1,TRBV2,ASSHDGYTEAF
TRBJ2-7,TRBV11-1,ASSSDSYPYEQY
TRBJ1-1,TRBV7-9,ASSLFGGNTEAF
TRBJ1-2,TRBV27,ASSHGQGRDYT
TRBJ2-5,TRBV27,ASSLGGRETQY
TRBJ1-1,TRBV18,ASSPWVGARTEAF
TRBJ1-2,TRBV7-9,ASSSDGQIYGYT
TRBJ2-7,TRBV6-1,ASSWASGYEQY
TRBJ1-6,TRBV7-9,ASSLPVESSYNSPLH
TRBJ2-1,TRBV30,AWSLRGWYEQF
TRBJ2-1,TRBV27,ASSPGLAVYNEQF
TRBJ1-2,TRBV10-1,ASSGYYGYT
TRBJ2-1,TRBV2,ASSEVFNEQF
TRBJ2-1,TRBV11-3,ASSLGRANNEQF
TRBJ1-1,TRBV25-1,ASSVGQANTEAF
TRBJ2-7,TRBV5-4,ASSLGPSGGGEQY
TRBJ1-1,TRBV29-1,SVIGLPNTEAF
TRBJ2-7,TRBV4-2,ASSQSWGPYEQY
TRBJ1-5,TRBV9,ASSEGGGTNQPQH
TRBJ2-2,TRBV7-3,ASSFSGSRGGELF
TRBJ1-2,TRBV7-2,GGGQGTTSTYGYT
TRBJ1-2,TRBV10-2,ASTKKGQEGPLGYGYT
TRBJ1-5,TRBV19,ASSIDRTVNQPQH
TRBJ2-1,TRBV5-4,ASSPWTSGSGEQF
TRBJ2-2,TRBV5-1,ASSLDGDSESGELF
TRBJ2-2,TRBV10-3,AISDTRGSATLRELF
TRBJ2-1,TRBV10-2,ASSESRASGNRNNEQF
TRBJ1-6,TRBV5-8,ASTALH
TRBJ1-1,TRBV14,ASSQGTARAF
TRBJ1-1,TRBV7-3,ASSWEQGFEAF
TRBJ2-7,TRBV29-1,SVGQGPTYEQY
TRBJ1-1,TRBV6-1,ATVQNPRNTEAF
TRBJ1-2,TRBV25-1,ASSEDRGHGYT
TRBJ2-1,TRBV27,ASSFLGTSGRAYNEQF
TRBJ2-5,TRBV15,ATKSGRGGETQY
TRBJ1-2,TRBV5-1,ASSLKGDFNYGYT
TRBJ1-1,TRBV6-4,ASSEGRGTEAF
TRBJ2-2,TRBV28,ASSLLAENTGELF
TRBJ1-5,TRBV6-1,ASSERGIAGVYNQPQH
TRBJ2-5,TRBV9,ASSSDGTPQY